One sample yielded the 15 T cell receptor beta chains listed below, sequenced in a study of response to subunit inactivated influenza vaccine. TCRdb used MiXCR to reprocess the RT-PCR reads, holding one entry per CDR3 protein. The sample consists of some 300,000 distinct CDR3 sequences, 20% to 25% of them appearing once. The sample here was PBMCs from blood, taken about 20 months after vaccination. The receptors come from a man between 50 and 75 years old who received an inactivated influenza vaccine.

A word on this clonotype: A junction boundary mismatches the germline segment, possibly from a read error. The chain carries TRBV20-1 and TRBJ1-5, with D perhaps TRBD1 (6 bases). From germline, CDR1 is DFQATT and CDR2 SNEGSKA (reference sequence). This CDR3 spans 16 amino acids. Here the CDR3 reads CSARDGRAGVSQTQHF. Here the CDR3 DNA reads TGCAGTGCTAGAGATGGCAGGGCAGGGGTCAGTCAGACCCAGCATTTT.

CDR3 sequence reads: CSARDPLLAVTHNEQFF. Here the CDR3 DNA reads TGCAGTGCTAGAGATCCGCTACTAGCGGTGACTCACAATGAGCAGTTCTTC. The gene calls are TRBV20-1 and TRBJ2-1; 8 bases line up with TRBD2. The germline V gene has CDR1 DFQATT and CDR2 SNEGSKA (reference sequence). With 0 bases clipped from V and 5 bases from J, the junction kept 12 bases outside the gene matches. The CDR3 sequence is 17 residues long.

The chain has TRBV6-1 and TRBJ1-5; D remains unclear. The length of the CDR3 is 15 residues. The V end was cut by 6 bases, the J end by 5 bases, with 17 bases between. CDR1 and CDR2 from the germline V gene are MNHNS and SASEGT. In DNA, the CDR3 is TGTGCCAGCAGCGCTGGCGGTTCGCGTTATCAGCCCCAGCATTTT. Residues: CASSAGGSRYQPQHF.

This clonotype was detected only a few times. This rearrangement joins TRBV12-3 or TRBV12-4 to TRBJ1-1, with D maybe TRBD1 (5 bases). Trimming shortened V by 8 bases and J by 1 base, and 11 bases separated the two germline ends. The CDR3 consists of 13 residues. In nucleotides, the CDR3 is TGTGCCAGCGGCTCTGGGGCGAACACTGAAGCTTTCTTT. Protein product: CASGSGANTEAFF.

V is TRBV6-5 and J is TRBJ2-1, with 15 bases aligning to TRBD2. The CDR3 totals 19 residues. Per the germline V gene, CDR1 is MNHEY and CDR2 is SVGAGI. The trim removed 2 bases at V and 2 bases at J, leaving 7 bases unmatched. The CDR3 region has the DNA TGTGCCAGCAGTTACCAGGGACTAGCGGGAGGAGGCACCTACAATGAGCAGTTCTTC. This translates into CASSYQGLAGGGTYNEQFF.

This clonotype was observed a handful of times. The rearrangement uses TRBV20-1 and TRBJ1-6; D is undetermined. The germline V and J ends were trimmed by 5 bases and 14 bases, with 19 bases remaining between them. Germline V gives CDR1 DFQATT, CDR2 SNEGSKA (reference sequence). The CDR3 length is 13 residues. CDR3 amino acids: CSAAQEFPGTLHF. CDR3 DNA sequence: TGCAGTGCTGCTCAGGAGTTCCCGGGCACCCTCCACTTT.

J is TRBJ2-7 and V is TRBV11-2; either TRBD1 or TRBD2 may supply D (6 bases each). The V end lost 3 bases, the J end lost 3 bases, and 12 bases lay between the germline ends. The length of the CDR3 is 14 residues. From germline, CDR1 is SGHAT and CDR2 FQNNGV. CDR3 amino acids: CASSFGGPDYEQYF. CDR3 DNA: TGTGCCAGCAGCTTCGGGGGCCCAGACTACGAGCAGTACTTC.

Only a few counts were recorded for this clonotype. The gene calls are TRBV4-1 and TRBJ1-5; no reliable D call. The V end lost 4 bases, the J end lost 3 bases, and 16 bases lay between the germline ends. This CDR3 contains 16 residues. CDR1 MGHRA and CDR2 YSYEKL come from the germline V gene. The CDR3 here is CASSPWNIGINQPQHF. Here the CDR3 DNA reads TGCGCCAGCAGCCCATGGAACATAGGAATCAATCAGCCCCAGCATTTT.

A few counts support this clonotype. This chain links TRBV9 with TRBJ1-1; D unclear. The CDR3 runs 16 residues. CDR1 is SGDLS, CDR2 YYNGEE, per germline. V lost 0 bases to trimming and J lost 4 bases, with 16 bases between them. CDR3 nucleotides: TGTGCCAGCAGCGTAGGGCCCCCGGGTTGGGTCACTGAAGCTTTCTTT. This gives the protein CASSVGPPGWVTEAFF.

The CDR3 is CATSSEQGSGANVLTF. The CDR3 DNA reads as TGTGCCACCAGCAGCGAACAGGGGTCTGGGGCCAACGTCCTGACTTTC. This chain connects TRBV15 to TRBJ2-6; 7 bases are a match to TRBD1. Germline loops: CDR1 LNHNV, CDR2 YYDKDF (reference sequence). CDR3 size: 16 residues. Losses at the gene ends were 3 bases for V and 1 base for J; bases not matched to a gene: 3.

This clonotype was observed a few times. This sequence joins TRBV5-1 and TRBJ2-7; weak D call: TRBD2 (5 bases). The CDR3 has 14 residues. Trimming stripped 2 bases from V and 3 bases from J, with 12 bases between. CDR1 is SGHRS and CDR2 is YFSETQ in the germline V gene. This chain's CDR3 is CASSLSPGGYEQYF. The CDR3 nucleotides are TGCGCCAGCAGCTTATCCCCAGGAGGCTACGAGCAGTACTTC.

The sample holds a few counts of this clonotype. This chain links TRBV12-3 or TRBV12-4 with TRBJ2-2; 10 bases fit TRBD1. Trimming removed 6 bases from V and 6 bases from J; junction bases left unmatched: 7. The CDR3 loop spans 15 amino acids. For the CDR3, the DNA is TGTGCCAGCAGCCCGACAGGGGGCTACGCCGGGGAGCTGTTTTTT. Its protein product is CASSPTGGYAGELFF.

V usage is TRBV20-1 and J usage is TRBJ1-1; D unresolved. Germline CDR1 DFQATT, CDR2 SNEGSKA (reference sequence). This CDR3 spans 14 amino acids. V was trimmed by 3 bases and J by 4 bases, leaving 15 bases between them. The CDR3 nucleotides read TGCAGTGCTAGCGTTGTCCGTTCGGGCACTGAAGCTTTCTTT. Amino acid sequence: CSASVVRSGTEAFF.

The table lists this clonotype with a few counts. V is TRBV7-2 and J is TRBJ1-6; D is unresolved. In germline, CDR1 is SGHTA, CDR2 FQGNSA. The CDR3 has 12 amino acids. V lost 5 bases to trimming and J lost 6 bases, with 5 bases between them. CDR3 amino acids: CASSPVNSPLHF. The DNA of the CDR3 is TGTGCCAGCAGCCCAGTTAATTCACCCCTCCACTTT.

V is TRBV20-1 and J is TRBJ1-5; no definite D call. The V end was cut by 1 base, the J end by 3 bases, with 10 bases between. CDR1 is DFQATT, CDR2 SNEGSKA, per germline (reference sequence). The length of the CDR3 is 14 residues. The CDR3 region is CSARVGGYNQPQHF. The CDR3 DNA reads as TGCAGTGCTAGAGTCGGAGGGTACAATCAGCCCCAGCATTTT.